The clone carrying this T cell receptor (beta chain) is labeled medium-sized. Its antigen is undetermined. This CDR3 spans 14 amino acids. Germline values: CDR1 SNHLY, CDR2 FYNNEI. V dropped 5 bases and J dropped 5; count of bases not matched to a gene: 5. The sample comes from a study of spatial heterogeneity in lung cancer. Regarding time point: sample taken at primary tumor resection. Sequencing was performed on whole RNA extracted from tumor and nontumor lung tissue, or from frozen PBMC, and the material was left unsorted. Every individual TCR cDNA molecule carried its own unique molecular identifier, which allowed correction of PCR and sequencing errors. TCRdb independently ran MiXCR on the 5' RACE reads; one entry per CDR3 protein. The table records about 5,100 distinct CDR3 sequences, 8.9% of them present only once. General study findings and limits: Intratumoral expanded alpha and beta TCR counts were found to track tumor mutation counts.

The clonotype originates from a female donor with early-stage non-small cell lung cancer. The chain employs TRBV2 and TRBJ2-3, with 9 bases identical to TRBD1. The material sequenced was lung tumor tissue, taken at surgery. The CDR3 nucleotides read TGTGCCAGCAGTTGGGGACAGGGTAAAGATACGCAGTATTTT. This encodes CASSWGQGKDTQYF.